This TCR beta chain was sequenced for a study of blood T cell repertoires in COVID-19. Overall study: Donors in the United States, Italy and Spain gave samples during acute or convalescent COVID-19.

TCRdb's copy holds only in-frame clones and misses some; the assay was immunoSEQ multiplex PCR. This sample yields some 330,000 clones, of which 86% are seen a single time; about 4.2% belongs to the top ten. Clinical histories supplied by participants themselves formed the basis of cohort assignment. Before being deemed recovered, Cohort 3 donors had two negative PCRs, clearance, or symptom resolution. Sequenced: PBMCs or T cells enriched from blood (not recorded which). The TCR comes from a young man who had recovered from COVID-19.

CDR3 region: CASSTQGLGETQYF. The DNA for the CDR3 is TGTGCCAGCAGTACACAGGGGTTGGGGGAGACCCAGTACTTC. The chain combines TRBV27 with TRBJ2-5; 7 bases line up with TRBD1. The CDR3 length is 14 residues. Unmatched junction bases numbered 8, after V lost 5 bases and J lost 5 bases. CDR1 and CDR2 (germline): MNHEY, SMNVEV (reference sequence).